The 29 T cell receptor beta chains listed next were all sequenced from one sample in a study of T cells in women clearing cervical HPV infection. TCRdb's copy holds only in-frame clones and misses some; the assay was immunoSEQ multiplex PCR. This sample's clone table lists some 25,000 clones. Sequencing was done on a sample of blood buffy coat. The origin of the receptors is a woman between 18 and 70 years old with a cervical HPV16 infection that either progressed to CIN3+ or cleared (not recorded which).

With regard to this clone: The read gets to within 3 residues of the CDR3 end, and the germline J gene fills in the rest. The V gene is TRBV7-6, the J gene TRBJ2-7, with 7 bases fitting TRBD2. CDR1 is SGHVS, CDR2 FNYEAQ, per germline. This CDR3 is built from 14 residues. The ends lost 5 bases at V and 4 bases at J; junction bases unmatched: 8. CDR3 DNA, as far as it was read: TGTGCCAGCAGCGACCCTAGCGGTACTTACGAG. Encoded protein: CASSDPSGTYE. The whole CDR3 region reads CASSDPSGTYEQYF.

Concerning this clone: The read falls 3 residues short of the CDR3 end, and the missing part is taken from the germline J gene. The gene calls are TRBV20-1 and TRBJ2-7; TRBD2 agrees at 7 bases. This CDR3 spans 13 amino acids. J was trimmed by 3 bases and V by 1 base; bases with no gene match: 3. CDR1 DFQATT and CDR2 SNEGSKA come from the germline V gene (reference sequence). This CDR3 is CSARAPSGYEQYF. CDR3 DNA, as far as it was read: TGCAGTGCTAGAGCACCTAGCGGCTACGAG.

The CDR3 protein is CASSMAQGGGAFF. Incomplete CDR3 DNA: TGTGCCAGTAGTATGGCCCAGGGCGGGGGA. The chain combines TRBV19 with TRBJ1-1, with TRBD1 as a possible D gene (5 bases). Read coverage stops 3 residues before the CDR3 terminus; the germline J gene supplies the remainder. Germline lookup yields CDR1 LNHDA and CDR2 SQIVND (reference sequence). The length of the CDR3 is 13 residues.

Comments on this clone: The read finishes 3 residues shy of the CDR3 end, and the germline J gene is used to complete it. The V and J genes are TRBV7-9 and TRBJ2-3, with a tentative D call TRBD1 (6 bases). Germline loops: CDR1 SEHNR, CDR2 FQNEAQ (reference sequence). The CDR3 sequence is 15 residues long. The sequenced CDR3 bases are TGTGCCAGCAGCACTGGACAGATTAGCAATCAGCCG. It yields the protein CASSTGQISNQP. From start to end, the CDR3 is CASSTGQISNQPQYF.

The CDR3 bases that were read are TGTGCCATCAGTGAGACCCAGAATTCACCC. Its protein product is CAISETQNSP. The whole CDR3 reads CAISETQNSPLHF. This chain joins TRBV10-3 and TRBJ1-6; D remains unclear. The CDR3 end lies 3 residues beyond the end of the read and is filled in from the germline J gene. Germline V lookup: CDR1 ENHRY, CDR2 SYGVKD. Trimming took off 2 bases at V and 7 bases at J, with 6 bases between the two ends. The CDR3 has 13 residues.

A word on this clone: Coverage ceases 3 residues before the CDR3 finishes, and the germline J gene fills in the end. The rearrangement uses TRBV19 and TRBJ2-3; the D gene is possibly TRBD2 (5 bases). The CDR3 spans 15 residues. Germline CDR1 LNHDA, CDR2 SQIVND (reference sequence). Partial CDR3 DNA: TGTGCCAGTAGTATAGGGGCAGGAGGCCAAGAGACG. Its translation is CASSIGAGGQET. The full-length CDR3 reads as CASSIGAGGQETQYF.

Comment on this clone: The missing CDR3 end, 3 residues past where the read stops, is filled in from the germline J gene. The chain combines TRBV6-1 with TRBJ1-1; weak D call: TRBD1 (6 bases). The CDR3 is 16 residues long. The germline V and J ends were trimmed by 4 bases and 0 bases, with 15 bases remaining between them. Germline assignment: CDR1 MNHNS and CDR2 SASEGT. The CDR3: CASSVPQGHLNTEAFF. CDR3 DNA (partial): TGTGCCAGCAGTGTCCCCCAGGGACACCTGAACACTGAA.

In regard to this clone: One end of the junction varies from germline; a read error may be responsible. The sequenced fragment ends 3 residues before the CDR3 boundary, so the rest is inferred from the germline J gene. The gene calls are TRBV7-9 and TRBJ1-3; no firm D call. Per the germline V gene, CDR1 is SEHNR and CDR2 is FQNEAQ (reference sequence). There are 14 residues in the CDR3. CDR3 protein: CASGDVGSGNPIYF. CDR3 DNA (partial): TGTGCCAGCGGCGACGTGGGCTCTGGAAACCCC.

In the case of this clone: Coverage ceases 3 residues before the CDR3 finishes, and the germline J gene fills in the end. This chain uses TRBV30 with TRBJ1-2; 9 nucleotides match TRBD1. This CDR3 comprises 15 residues. Germline-derived CDR1 and CDR2 are GTSNPN and SVGIG (reference sequence). This CDR3 is CAWRPPDRGNNDYTF. The sequenced CDR3 bases are TGTGCCTGGAGACCCCCGGACAGGGGAAACAATGAC.

Remarks on this clone: The read is 3 residues too short to cover the CDR3 end, so that end is filled in from the germline J gene. The rearrangement joins TRBV14 to TRBJ2-1, with 8 bases matching TRBD2. V dropped 0 bases and J dropped 6; count of bases not matched to a gene: 10. This CDR3 comprises 17 residues. Germline V gene data show CDR1 as SGHDN and CDR2 as FVKESK. This CDR3 is CASSQDGGTSLINEQFF. The covered CDR3 bases are TGTGCCAGCAGCCAAGATGGGGGGACTAGTCTGATCAATGAG.

Remarks on this clone: The germline gene is not matched at one end of the junction; a read error may be the cause. The read comes to an end 3 residues before the CDR3 does, leaving the germline J gene to fill in the end. The V gene is TRBV7-7, the J gene TRBJ2-3; D possibly corresponds to TRBD1 (5 bases). The germline V gene has CDR1 SSHAT and CDR2 FNYEAQ (reference sequence). This CDR3 is 15 amino acids long. The CDR3 protein is CASSLIEAGQETQYF. The CDR3 DNA, read in part, is TGTGCTAGCAGCTTGATAGAGGCAGGGCAAGAGACG.

On this clone: The sequenced fragment ends 3 residues before the CDR3 boundary, so the rest is inferred from the germline J gene. This chain uses TRBV10-3 with TRBJ2-7; D is unclear. V lost 6 bases and J lost 6, with 9 bases in between. CDR1 and CDR2 from the germline V gene are ENHRY and SYGVKD. The length of the CDR3 is 11 residues. The CDR3 protein is CAISNSPEQYF. Partial CDR3 DNA: TGTGCCATCAGCAACAGTCCCGAG.

Remarks on this clone: Read coverage stops 3 residues before the CDR3 terminus; the germline J gene supplies the remainder. J is TRBJ2-5 and V is TRBV19; 8 bases are shared with TRBD1. The CDR3 has 17 residues. Trimming took 3 bases from V and 2 from J; bases not matched to a gene: 11. The germline V gene has CDR1 LNHDA and CDR2 SQIVND (reference sequence). This chain's CDR3 is CASSIPLRGRGQETQYF. CDR3 DNA (partial): TGTGCCAGTAGTATCCCCCTCAGGGGGCGAGGGCAAGAGACC.

As to this clone: The read ends 3 residues early relative to the CDR3; the germline J gene fills the gap. V is TRBV12-3 or TRBV12-4 and J is TRBJ2-4; D might be TRBD1 (5 bases). V lost 6 bases to trimming and J lost 8 bases, with 14 bases between them. CDR3 size: 13 residues. The DNA read from the CDR3 is TGTGCCAGCAGGCCAGGGAACACGGACATT. Its translation: CASRPGNTDI. The entire CDR3 protein is CASRPGNTDIQYF.

With regard to this clone: Read coverage stops 3 residues before the CDR3 terminus; the germline J gene supplies the remainder. This rearrangement joins TRBV6-1 to TRBJ1-5, with D perhaps matching TRBD1 (5 bases). CDR3 size: 14 residues. The V gene lost 3 bases and the J gene lost 3 bases, with 9 bases spanning the gap. Per germline, CDR1 MNHNS and CDR2 SASEGT. This CDR3 reads CASSDGDSNQPQHF. Incomplete CDR3 DNA: TGTGCCAGCAGTGATGGGGACTCCAATCAGCCC.

Points on this clone: Read sequence stops 3 residues before the CDR3 end, and the germline J gene provides the missing end. The rearrangement uses TRBV12-3 or TRBV12-4 and TRBJ1-4; TRBD1 might be the D (5 bases). V was pared by 3 bases and J by 6 bases, with 11 bases between. The CDR3 sequence is 14 residues long. The CDR3: CASSLAGGDEKLFF. Partial CDR3 DNA: TGTGCCAGCAGTTTGGCTGGGGGGGATGAAAAA.

With regard to this clone: One junction end disagrees with the germline gene, perhaps due to a read error. The CDR3 is cut off 3 residues early in the read; its end comes from the germline J gene. This sample includes further DNA sequences coding for the same CDR3. The rearrangement uses TRBV18 and TRBJ1-3; D call uncertain. Germline lookup yields CDR1 KGHSH and CDR2 LQKENI. The CDR3 length is 13 residues. The CDR3 protein is CASSPTAENTIYF. Incomplete CDR3 DNA: TGTGCCAGCTCACCGACGGCGGAAAACACT.

With respect to this clone: The read is 3 residues too short to cover the CDR3 end, so that end is filled in from the germline J gene. This sequence joins TRBV18 and TRBJ1-1; D not resolved. The CDR3 contains 14 residues. Germline values: CDR1 KGHSH, CDR2 LQKENI. Trimming took 1 base from V and 2 from J, leaving 8 bases between them. The covered CDR3 bases are TGTGCCAGCTCACCACAGGGTGCCAACACTGAA. This codes for CASSPQGANTE. The entire CDR3 sequence reads CASSPQGANTEAFF.

Notes on this clone: The read falls 3 residues short of the CDR3 end, and the missing part is taken from the germline J gene. The J gene is TRBJ1-2, the V gene TRBV7-9; D is undetermined. CDR3 length: 14 amino acids. Germline lookup yields CDR1 SEHNR and CDR2 FQNEAQ (reference sequence). The sequenced CDR3 bases are TGTGCCAGCAGCTACACTAGCGATTTGGATGAC. This codes for CASSYTSDLDD. The full CDR3 protein reads CASSYTSDLDDYTF.

CDR3 amino acids: CASSLAGVEETQYF. The DNA read from the CDR3 is TGTGCCAGCTCACTGGCAGGGGTAGAAGAGACC. V usage is TRBV18 and J usage is TRBJ2-5, with a weak D call TRBD1 (6 bases). The read terminates 3 residues before the CDR3 end, so the remaining end is supplied by the germline J gene. The CDR3 contains 14 residues. Trimming stripped 4 bases from V and 3 bases from J, with 12 bases between. The germline CDR1 and CDR2 sequences are KGHSH and LQKENI.

Details on this clone: The CDR3 extends 3 residues past the end of the read, so its final part is completed from the germline J gene. The chain recombines TRBV20-1 with TRBJ1-4; 8 nucleotides agree with TRBD1. Per the germline V gene, CDR1 is DFQATT and CDR2 is SNEGSKA (reference sequence). The CDR3 is 14 residues long. Trimming removed 3 bases from V and 8 bases from J; junction bases left unmatched: 8. The CDR3 DNA, read in part, is TGCAGTGCTAGCCCAGGGGGCGGTGGGGAAAAA. Protein sequence: CSASPGGGGEK. The entire CDR3 protein reads CSASPGGGGEKLFF.

A note on this clone: With the read ending 3 residues before the CDR3 end, the germline J gene is used to fill in that end. V usage is TRBV12-3 or TRBV12-4 and J usage is TRBJ2-4; D is uncertain. Trimming cost V 6 bases and J 2 bases, with 14 bases left between them. There are 15 residues in the CDR3. CDR3 protein: CASSPPLLSKNIQYF. Incomplete CDR3 DNA: TGTGCCAGCAGCCCACCTCTCCTATCCAAAAACATT.

A note on this clone: The read is 3 residues too short to cover the CDR3 end, so that end is filled in from the germline J gene. The chain combines TRBV30 with TRBJ2-3; D call uncertain. Germline CDR1 reads GTSNPN; CDR2 reads SVGIG (reference sequence). This CDR3 has 13 amino acids. The covered CDR3 bases are TGTGCCTGGAGTGGGTCAGGCCAAGAGACG. Translation: CAWSGSGQET. The CDR3 as a whole reads CAWSGSGQETQYF.

A word on this clone: The read ends 3 residues early relative to the CDR3; the germline J gene fills the gap. V gene TRBV20-1 combines with J gene TRBJ2-3; tentatively, D is TRBD1 (5 bases). In germline, CDR1 is DFQATT, CDR2 SNEGSKA (reference sequence). This CDR3 comprises 14 residues. The CDR3 loop is CSASSQGSVETQYF. The CDR3 bases that were read are TGCAGTGCTAGTTCGCAGGGTTCAGTGGAGACG.

CDR3 residues: CAWSAWDRGGTEAFF. Incomplete CDR3 DNA: TGTGCCTGGAGTGCCTGGGACAGGGGTGGTACTGAA. V gene TRBV30 combines with J gene TRBJ1-1; 10 nucleotides align to TRBD1. The read ends 3 residues before the CDR3 terminus; that terminus is restored from the germline J gene. The CDR3 loop spans 15 amino acids. Germline V gene lookup returns CDR1 GTSNPN and CDR2 SVGIG (reference sequence). V lost 1 base, J lost 5 bases, and 7 bases stayed unmatched. The full variable domain, rest sourced from reference TRBV30 and TRBJ1-1, is SQTIHQWPATLVQPVGSPLSLECTVEGTSNPNLYWYRQAAGRGLQLLFYSVGIGQISSEVPQNLSASRPQDRQFILSSKKLLLSDSGFYLCAWSAWDRGGTEAFFGQGTRLTVV.

About this clone itself: The read stops 3 residues short of the end of the CDR3; the missing end is completed from the germline J gene. The chain joins TRBV7-3 to TRBJ1-1, with D maybe TRBD1 (6 bases). This CDR3 comprises 15 residues. Deletions cut 2 bases from V and 1 base from J, with 11 bases between. Per germline, CDR1 SGHTA and CDR2 FQGTGA. CDR3 sequence: CASSLGTRGNTEAFF. The sequenced CDR3 bases are TGTGCCAGCAGCTTAGGGACCAGGGGGAACACTGAA.

Concerning this clone: The read finishes 3 residues shy of the CDR3 end, and the germline J gene is used to complete it. The V and J genes are TRBV28 and TRBJ2-3, with D possibly TRBD2 on 6 matching bases. The germline gives CDR1 MDHEN, CDR2 SYDVKM. V was shortened by 4 bases and J by 2 bases, with 16 bases between the two germline ends. The CDR3 contains 16 residues. The sequenced part of the CDR3 DNA is TGTGCCAGCAGTTCCGGGACTTTGCTAAACACAGATACG. As protein: CASSSGTLLNTDT. The entire CDR3 protein reads CASSSGTLLNTDTQYF.

Turning to this clone: The CDR3 end is not reached by the read, which stops 3 residues before it; the germline J gene fills it in. The chain carries TRBV13 and TRBJ2-7, with D hard to call. The CDR3 is 13 residues long. V lost 0 bases to trimming and J lost 0 bases, with 3 bases between them. The V gene's germline CDR1 is PRHDT and CDR2 FYEKMQ (reference sequence). The CDR3 loop reads CASSLGASYEQYF. The sequenced CDR3 bases are TGTGCCAGCAGCTTAGGGGCCTCCTACGAG.

In the case of this clone: The read finishes 3 residues shy of the CDR3 end, and the germline J gene is used to complete it. This rearrangement joins TRBV2 to TRBJ1-2; 11 positions agree with TRBD1. V gave up 6 bases and J gave up 4 bases; unmatched junction bases: 1. CDR1 and CDR2 from the germline V gene are SNHLY and FYNNEI. The CDR3 is 13 amino acids. The covered CDR3 bases are TGTGCCAGCAGGGACAGGGGGCCCTATGGC. Encoded protein: CASRDRGPYG. The CDR3 in full is CASRDRGPYGYTF.